The 6 T cell receptor beta chains reported below all come from one sample, sequenced in a study of shared clonotypes between healthy human individuals (dated by TCRdb to about 2020). The library was obtained by the immunoSEQ multiplex PCR assay. TCRdb carries this immuneACCESS record with in-frame sequences only. Its versions omit some clonotypes, under half of them owing to an unresolved V gene in the studies checked, with the rest unexplained. The sample table lists millions of clones, 85% to 95% of them with a count of one. The ten largest clones take up about 0.13% of the sample. The specimen was naive CD4+ T cells sorted from blood. Per the publication, the cell subset or site label means: CD45RA+ positively selected. The receptor source for this set is a man between 18 and 29 years old in good health.

The chain employs TRBV9 and TRBJ1-2, with D perhaps matching TRBD1 (6 bases). This CDR3 comprises 16 residues. Germline CDR1 and CDR2: SGDLS and YYNGEE. V was pared by 3 bases and J by 6 bases, with 21 bases between. This CDR3 is CASSADPRTRGDGYTF. The CDR3, as DNA: TGTGCCAGCAGCGCAGACCCTCGGACAAGGGGGGATGGCTACACCTTC.

This chain links TRBV4-1 with TRBJ2-7; the D gene could be TRBD1 or TRBD2 (5 bases each). The CDR3 runs to 14 residues. The germline gives CDR1 MGHRA, CDR2 YSYEKL. The ends were cut back, 4 bases at V and 2 bases at J, with 12 bases in the middle. The CDR3: CASSLAGAAYEQYF. The CDR3 DNA sequence: TGCGCCAGCAGCCTCGCCGGGGCGGCCTACGAGCAGTACTTC.

The rearrangement links TRBV7-9 to TRBJ1-5, with TRBD1 as a possible D gene (6 bases). Germline-derived CDR1 and CDR2 are SEHNR and FQNEAQ (reference sequence). Trimming shortened V by 5 bases and J by 3 bases, and 11 bases separated the two germline ends. The length of the CDR3 is 14 residues. This CDR3 reads CASSPRQDNQPQHF. CDR3 bases: TGTGCCAGCAGCCCAAGACAGGACAATCAGCCCCAGCATTTT.

The rearrangement links TRBV19 to TRBJ2-5; 10 bases are a match to TRBD2. Germline CDR1 LNHDA, CDR2 SQIVND (reference sequence). This CDR3 comprises 15 residues. V gave up 6 bases and J gave up 1 base; unmatched junction bases: 5. The CDR3 is CASRDRTSGQETQYF. DNA for the CDR3: TGTGCCAGTAGAGACCGGACTAGCGGCCAAGAGACCCAGTACTTC.

For this clone: Other DNA sequences in the same sample also yield this CDR3. The V gene is TRBV10-3, the J gene TRBJ1-1, with D perhaps TRBD1 (5 bases). V was cut by 0 bases and J by 4 bases, with 12 bases left in between. The CDR3 extends over 15 amino acids. CDR1 and CDR2 (germline): ENHRY, SYGVKD. The CDR3 region has the DNA TGTGCCATCAGTGAGTCGAGAGGGGAGGGCACTGAAGCTTTCTTT. It encodes CAISESRGEGTEAFF.

The chain uses TRBV30 and TRBJ1-2, with D tentatively TRBD1 (5 bases). CDR1 is GTSNPN and CDR2 is SVGIG in the germline V gene (reference sequence). The ends were cut back, 2 bases at V and 3 bases at J, with 13 bases in the middle. This CDR3 contains 14 residues. The DNA for the CDR3 is TGTGCCTGGAGTAGGGTGGGGGAGGACTATGGCTACACCTTC. This encodes CAWSRVGEDYGYTF.